A selection of T cell receptor beta chains follows, all from one sample in a study of T-cell reconstitution after alpha-beta-depleted transplantation in children. TCRdb used MiXCR to reprocess the PCR reads, holding one entry per CDR3 protein. The sample lists just over 350,000 distinct CDR3 sequences; about an eighth were seen once. This specimen consisted of PBMCs, obtained from the stem cell graft. These receptors were taken from a human donor who donated a stem cell graft to a child with Fanconi anemia. Both conserved end residues are part of each CDR3. D genes are given only for firm matches. Size values are once, few and many counts, or a class for expanded clones, and some rows have none.

v_call,clone_size,j_call,d_call,cdr3_aa,cdr3_nt
TRBV18,few,TRBJ2-5,TRBD1,CASSPQQGKETQYF,TGTGCCAGCTCACCACAACAGGGGAAAGAGACCCAGTACTTC
TRBV5-6,NA,TRBJ2-1,NA,CASSLRGADEQFF,TGTGCCAGCAGCTTGCGAGGGGCGGATGAGCAGTTCTTC
TRBV11-1,NA,TRBJ2-2,NA,CASSLAFDPRVNTGELFF,TGTGCCAGCAGCTTAGCCTTTGATCCTAGGGTCAACACCGGGGAGCTGTTTTTT
TRBV12-3/TRBV12-4,many,TRBJ2-3,NA,CASSLDSTDTQYF,TGTGCCAGCAGTCTCGACAGCACAGATACGCAGTATTTT
TRBV7-2,NA,TRBJ2-4,TRBD1,CASSLQTGGNIQYF,TGTGCCAGCAGCCTCCAAACAGGGGGGAACATTCAGTACTTC
TRBV15,NA,TRBJ2-7,NA,CATSRGRDLYEQYF,TGTGCCACCAGCAGAGGCAGGGACTTGTACGAGCAGTACTTC
TRBV25-1,NA,TRBJ2-2,NA,CASSDPITGELFF,TGTGCCAGCAGTGACCCCATCACCGGGGAGCTGTTTTTT
TRBV7-6,few,TRBJ1-1,NA,CASSPAGRDMNTEAFF,TGTGCCAGCAGCCCAGCGGGGAGAGACATGAACACTGAAGCTTTCTTT
TRBV6-5,few,TRBJ2-7,NA,CASSYSGVYEQYF,TGTGCCAGCAGTTACTCAGGCGTTTACGAGCAGTACTTC
TRBV12-3/TRBV12-4,NA,TRBJ2-2,TRBD2,CASSLRLAGYTGELFF,TGTGCCAGCAGTCTTAGACTAGCGGGGTACACCGGGGAGCTGTTTTTT
TRBV20-1,NA,TRBJ2-7,TRBD1,CSARETGTVNYEQYF,TGCAGTGCTAGAGAAACCGGGACAGTAAACTACGAGCAGTACTTC
TRBV7-9,few,TRBJ1-2,NA,CASSLGTVVANYGYTF,TGTGCCAGCAGCCTTGGCACGGTAGTCGCTAACTATGGCTACACCTTC
TRBV5-1,NA,TRBJ2-3,NA,CASSLEVPGDTQYF,TGCGCCAGCAGCTTGGAGGTTCCTGGAGATACGCAGTATTTT
TRBV11-2,few,TRBJ1-1,NA,CASSPFDRFDLEAFF,TGTGCCAGCAGCCCCTTCGACAGGTTTGATTTGGAAGCTTTCTTT
TRBV25-1,many,TRBJ2-1,NA,CASSELGARGGNEQFF,TGTGCCAGCAGTGAATTGGGGGCCAGGGGGGGGAATGAGCAGTTCTTC
TRBV20-1,NA,TRBJ1-1,NA,CSASAPGGNTEAFF,TGCAGTGCTAGTGCTCCGGGGGGGAACACTGAAGCTTTCTTT
TRBV12-3/TRBV12-4,few,TRBJ2-3,NA,CASSLSSSNTQYF,TGTGCCAGCAGTTTATCCAGTTCCAATACGCAGTATTTT
TRBV12-3/TRBV12-4,NA,TRBJ2-3,TRBD2,CASRWMTSGSGTDTQYF,TGTGCCAGCAGGTGGATGACTAGCGGGAGTGGTACAGATACGCAGTATTTT
TRBV6-5,many,TRBJ1-1,NA,CASSPSPGGPTEAFF,TGTGCCAGCAGTCCCTCCCCCGGGGGGCCTACTGAAGCTTTCTTT
TRBV11-2,NA,TRBJ2-3,TRBD2,CASSPGLATTPLLDTQYF,TGTGCCAGCAGCCCTGGACTAGCGACGACCCCCCTTCTAGATACGCAGTATTTT
TRBV12-3/TRBV12-4,NA,TRBJ1-5,NA,CASSFGGRTQHF,TGTGCCAGCAGTTTTGGGGGACGGACCCAGCATTTT
TRBV5-1,NA,TRBJ2-7,NA,CASSLDPGLGQYF,TGCGCCAGCAGCTTGGATCCTGGGCTCGGGCAGTACTTC
TRBV7-8,few,TRBJ2-2,NA,CASSSGGTPTGELFF,TGTGCCAGCAGCTCAGGGGGGACCCCCACCGGGGAGCTGTTTTTT
TRBV20-1,few,TRBJ2-5,NA,CSAEYRQETQYF,TGCAGTGCCGAATATCGTCAAGAGACCCAGTACTTC
TRBV4-3,NA,TRBJ2-1,NA,CASSQDGRVYNEQFF,TGCGCCAGCAGCCAAGACGGGAGAGTTTACAATGAGCAGTTCTTC
TRBV7-2,NA,TRBJ1-3,NA,CASSLVVAGNTIYF,TGTGCCAGCAGCTTAGTCGTCGCGGGAAACACCATATATTTT
TRBV12-3/TRBV12-4,many,TRBJ1-5,NA,CASSPSNQPQHF,TGTGCCAGCAGTCCTAGCAATCAGCCCCAGCATTTT
TRBV12-3/TRBV12-4,NA,TRBJ2-5,NA,CASSSTSQETQYF,TGTGCCAGCAGTAGTACTTCCCAAGAGACCCAGTACTTC
TRBV2,few,TRBJ2-3,TRBD2,CASSPGLAADTQYF,TGTGCCAGCAGTCCGGGACTAGCGGCAGATACGCAGTATTTT
TRBV5-1,many,TRBJ1-2,NA,CASSLDHDGYTF,TGCGCCAGCAGCTTGGACCATGATGGCTACACCTTC
TRBV11-2,few,TRBJ2-3,NA,CASSDGRSDTQYF,TGTGCCAGCAGCGACGGTCGTTCAGATACGCAGTATTTT